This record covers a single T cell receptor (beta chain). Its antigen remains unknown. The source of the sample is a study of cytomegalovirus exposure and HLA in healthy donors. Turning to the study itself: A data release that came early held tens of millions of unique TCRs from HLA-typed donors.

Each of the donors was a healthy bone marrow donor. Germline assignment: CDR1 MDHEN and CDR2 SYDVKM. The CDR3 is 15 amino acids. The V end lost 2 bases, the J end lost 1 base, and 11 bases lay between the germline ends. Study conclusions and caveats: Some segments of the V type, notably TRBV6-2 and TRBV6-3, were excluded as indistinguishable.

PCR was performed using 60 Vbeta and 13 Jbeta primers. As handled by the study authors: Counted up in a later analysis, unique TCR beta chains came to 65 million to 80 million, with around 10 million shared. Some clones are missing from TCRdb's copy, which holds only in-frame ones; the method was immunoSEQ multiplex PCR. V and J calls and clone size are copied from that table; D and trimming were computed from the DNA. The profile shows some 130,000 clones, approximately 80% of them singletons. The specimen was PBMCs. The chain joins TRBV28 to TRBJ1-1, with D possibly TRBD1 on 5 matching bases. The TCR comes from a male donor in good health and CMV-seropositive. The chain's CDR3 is CASSLVGHRNTEAFF. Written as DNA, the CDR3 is TGTGCCAGCAGTTTAGTCGGACACCGGAACACTGAAGCTTTCTTT.